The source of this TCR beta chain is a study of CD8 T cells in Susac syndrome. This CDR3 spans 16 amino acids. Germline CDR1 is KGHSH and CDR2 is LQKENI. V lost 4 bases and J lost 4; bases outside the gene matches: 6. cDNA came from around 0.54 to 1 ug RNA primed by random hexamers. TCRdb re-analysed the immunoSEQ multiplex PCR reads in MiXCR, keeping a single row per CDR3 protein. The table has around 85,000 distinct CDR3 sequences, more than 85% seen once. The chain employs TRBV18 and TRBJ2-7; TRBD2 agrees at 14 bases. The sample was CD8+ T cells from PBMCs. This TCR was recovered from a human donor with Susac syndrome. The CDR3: CASSLGWTSGRYEQYF. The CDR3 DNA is TGTGCCAGCTCACTTGGATGGACTAGCGGGAGGTACGAGCAGTACTTC.